These T cell receptor beta chains were read from a single sample in a study of T cell repertoires in cytomegalovirus infection. One entry per CDR3 protein results from TCRdb running MiXCR on the reads. The sample holds around 430,000 distinct CDR3 sequences, approximately 40% seen once. No antigen is known for these receptors. The sequences come from cultured PBMCs, collected from culture after CMV antigen stimulation. Receptor source: a human donor in good health (CMV status not recorded). Some clones in this sample may be carry-over from other donors' samples. The CDR3 runs from the conserved cysteine through the conserved F or W. A D gene is named only where the DNA matches it firmly. Size values are once, few and many counts, or a class for expanded clones, and some rows have none.

length: 13
D: .
size: .
J: TRBJ1-2
V: TRBV12-3/TRBV12-4
CDR3: CASSFKLNYGYTF
DNA: TGTGCCAGCAGTTTTAAGCTTAACTATGGCTACACCTTC

length: 15
D: TRBD1
size: few
J: TRBJ1-1
V: TRBV11-2
CDR3: CASSQYRGRNTEAFF
DNA: TGTGCCAGCAGCCAATACAGGGGAAGGAACACTGAAGCTTTCTTT

length: 18
D: .
size: .
J: TRBJ2-1
V: TRBV7-9
CDR3: CASSPQGGGGDRRDEQFF
DNA: TGTGCCAGCAGCCCCCAGGGTGGGGGCGGGGACCGGAGGGATGAGCAGTTCTTC

length: 14
D: TRBD1
size: .
J: TRBJ2-7
V: TRBV29-1
CDR3: CSVTGQDFLGEQYF
DNA: TGCAGCGTTACGGGACAGGATTTTCTTGGCGAGCAGTACTTC

length: 17
D: .
size: .
J: TRBJ1-5
V: TRBV6-2/TRBV6-3
CDR3: CASSYGVLSVSNQPQHF
DNA: TGTGCCAGCAGTTACGGCGTACTAAGTGTAAGCAATCAGCCCCAGCATTTT

length: 15
D: .
size: .
J: TRBJ1-1
V: TRBV7-8
CDR3: CASSLVVWGGTEAFF
DNA: TGTGCCAGCAGCTTAGTAGTATGGGGGGGCACTGAAGCTTTCTTT

length: 14
D: TRBD2
size: few
J: TRBJ2-3
V: TRBV10-3
CDR3: CAIRAGGNTDTQYF
DNA: TGTGCCATCAGAGCGGGAGGAAACACAGATACGCAGTATTTT

length: 16
D: TRBD1
size: .
J: TRBJ1-1
V: TRBV5-1
CDR3: CASNGQGLDVNTEAFF
DNA: TGCGCCAGCAATGGACAGGGGCTTGACGTGAACACTGAAGCTTTCTTT

length: 20
D: TRBD2
size: many
J: TRBJ2-7
V: TRBV6-2/TRBV6-3
CDR3: CASSYRPGLAGLHLSYEQYF
DNA: TGTGCCAGCAGTTACCGTCCGGGACTAGCGGGCCTACACCTCTCCTACGAGCAGTACTTC

length: 12
D: .
size: once
J: TRBJ2-7
V: TRBV12-3/TRBV12-4
CDR3: CASGGSNYEQYF
DNA: TGTGCCAGCGGGGGGAGTAACTACGAGCAGTACTTC

length: 15
D: .
size: .
J: TRBJ1-1
V: TRBV12-3/TRBV12-4
CDR3: CASSFHREKDTEAFF
DNA: TGTGCCAGCAGTTTCCACAGGGAGAAAGACACTGAAGCTTTCTTT

length: 16
D: TRBD2
size: .
J: TRBJ2-7
V: TRBV2
CDR3: CASSLPASGEGDEQYF
DNA: TGTGCCAGCAGCCTACCGGCCAGCGGGGAAGGGGACGAGCAGTACTTC

length: 18
D: TRBD1
size: .
J: TRBJ1-5
V: TRBV19
CDR3: CASSIPQDAGQGNQPQHF
DNA: TGTGCCAGTAGTATACCCCAGGACGCAGGACAGGGGAATCAGCCCCAGCATTTT

length: 14
D: .
size: .
J: TRBJ1-1
V: TRBV19
CDR3: CASSIGAGYTEAFF
DNA: TGTGCCAGTAGTATAGGGGCTGGGTACACTGAAGCTTTCTTT

length: 14
D: .
size: .
J: TRBJ1-1
V: TRBV12-3/TRBV12-4
CDR3: CASSRLTGSSEAFF
DNA: TGTGCCAGCAGCCGCTTGACGGGGTCCTCTGAAGCTTTCTTT

length: 14
D: .
size: few
J: TRBJ1-4
V: TRBV7-2
CDR3: CASSLETPNEKLFF
DNA: TGTGCCAGCAGTCTCGAGACTCCTAATGAAAAACTGTTTTTT

length: 16
D: TRBD2
size: .
J: TRBJ2-7
V: TRBV2
CDR3: CASSEVTGLAEYEQYF
DNA: TGTGCCAGCAGTGAAGTAACAGGACTAGCGGAGTACGAGCAGTACTTC

length: 14
D: .
size: .
J: TRBJ1-5
V: TRBV7-8
CDR3: CASSNGGGNQPQHF
DNA: TGTGCCAGCAGCAACGGCGGGGGCAATCAGCCCCAGCATTTT